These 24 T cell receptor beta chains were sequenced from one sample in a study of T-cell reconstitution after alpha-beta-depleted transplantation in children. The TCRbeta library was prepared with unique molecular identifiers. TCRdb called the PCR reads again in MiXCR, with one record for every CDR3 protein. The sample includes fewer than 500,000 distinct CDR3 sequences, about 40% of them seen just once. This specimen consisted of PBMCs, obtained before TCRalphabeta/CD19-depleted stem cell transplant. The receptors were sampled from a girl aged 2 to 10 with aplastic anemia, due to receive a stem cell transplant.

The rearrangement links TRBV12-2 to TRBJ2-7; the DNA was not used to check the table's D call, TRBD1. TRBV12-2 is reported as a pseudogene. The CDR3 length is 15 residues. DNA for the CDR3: TGTGCAAGTCGCCACGGGACAGGGGGCCACTACGAGCAGTACTTC. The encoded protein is CASRHGTGGHYEQYF.

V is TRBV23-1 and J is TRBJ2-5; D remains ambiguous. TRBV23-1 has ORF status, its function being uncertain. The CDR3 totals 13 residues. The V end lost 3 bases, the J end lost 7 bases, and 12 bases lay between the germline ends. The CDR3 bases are TGCGCCAGCAGTCAGAAGCTCAACGGGACCCAGTACTTC. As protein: CASSQKLNGTQYF.

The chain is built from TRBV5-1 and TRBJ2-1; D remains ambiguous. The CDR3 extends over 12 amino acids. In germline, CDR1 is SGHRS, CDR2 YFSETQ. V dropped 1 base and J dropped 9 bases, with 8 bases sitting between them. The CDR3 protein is CASSLTASEQFF. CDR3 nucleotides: TGCGCCAGCAGCTTGACAGCCAGTGAGCAGTTCTTC.

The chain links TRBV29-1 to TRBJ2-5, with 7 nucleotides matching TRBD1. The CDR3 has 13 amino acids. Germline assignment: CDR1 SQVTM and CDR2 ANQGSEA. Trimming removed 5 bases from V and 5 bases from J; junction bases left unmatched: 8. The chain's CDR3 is CSVQTGAPETQYF. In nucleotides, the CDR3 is TGCAGCGTTCAAACAGGGGCCCCGGAGACCCAGTACTTC.

CDR3 residues: CASSIRVAASTDTQYF. CDR3 nucleotides: TGTGCCAGTAGTATAAGAGTAGCGGCGAGCACAGATACGCAGTATTTT. The chain joins TRBV19 to TRBJ2-3; TRBD2 is a possible D gene (6 bases). This CDR3 has 16 amino acids. From germline, CDR1 is LNHDA and CDR2 SQIVND (reference sequence). V dropped 2 bases and J dropped 0 bases, with 12 bases sitting between them.

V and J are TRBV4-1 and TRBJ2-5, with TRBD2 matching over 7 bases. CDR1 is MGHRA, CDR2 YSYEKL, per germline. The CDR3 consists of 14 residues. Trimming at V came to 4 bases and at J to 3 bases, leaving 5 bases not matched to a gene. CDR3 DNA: TGCGCCAGCAGCCTTATACTAGCGAAAGAGACCCAGTACTTC. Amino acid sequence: CASSLILAKETQYF.

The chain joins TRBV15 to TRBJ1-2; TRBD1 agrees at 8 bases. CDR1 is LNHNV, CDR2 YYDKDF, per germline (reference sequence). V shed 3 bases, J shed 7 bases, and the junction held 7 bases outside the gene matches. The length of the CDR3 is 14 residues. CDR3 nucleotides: TGTGCCACCAGCAGCAGGGGGCTGAGGAGTGGCTACACCTTC. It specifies CATSSRGLRSGYTF. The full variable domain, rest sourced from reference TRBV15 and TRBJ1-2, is DAMVIQNPRYQVTQFGKPVTLSCSQTLNHNVMYWYQQKSSQAPKLLFHYYDKDFNNEADTPDNFQSRRPNTSFCFLDIRSPGLGDTAMYLCATSSRGLRSGYTFGSGTRLTVV.

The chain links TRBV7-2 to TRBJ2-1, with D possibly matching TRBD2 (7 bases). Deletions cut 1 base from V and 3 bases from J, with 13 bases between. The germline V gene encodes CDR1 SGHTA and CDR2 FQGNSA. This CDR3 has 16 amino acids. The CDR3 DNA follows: TGTGCCAGCAGCTTAGGTCGGGGAGGGGGCTACAATGAGCAGTTCTTC. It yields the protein CASSLGRGGGYNEQFF.

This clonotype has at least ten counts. CDR3 sequence reads: CACASNEKLFF. The CDR3 region has the DNA TGTGCTTGTGCCTCTAATGAAAAACTGTTTTTT. This rearrangement joins TRBV28 to TRBJ1-4; no reliable D call. This CDR3 contains 11 residues. The germline gives CDR1 MDHEN, CDR2 SYDVKM. The variable domain in full, completed from reference TRBV28 and TRBJ1-4, reads DVKVTQSSRYLVKRTGEKVFLECVQDMDHENMFWYRQDPGLGLRLIYFSYDVKMKEKGDIPEGYSVSREKKERFSLILESASTNQTSMYLCACASNEKLFFGSGTQLSVL.

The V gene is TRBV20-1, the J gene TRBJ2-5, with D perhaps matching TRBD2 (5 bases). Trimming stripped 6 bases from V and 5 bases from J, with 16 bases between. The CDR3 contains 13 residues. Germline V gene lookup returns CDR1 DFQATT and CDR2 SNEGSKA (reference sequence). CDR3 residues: CSAPERRRETQYF. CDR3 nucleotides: TGCAGTGCCCCTGAGCGGCGCCGGGAGACCCAGTACTTC.

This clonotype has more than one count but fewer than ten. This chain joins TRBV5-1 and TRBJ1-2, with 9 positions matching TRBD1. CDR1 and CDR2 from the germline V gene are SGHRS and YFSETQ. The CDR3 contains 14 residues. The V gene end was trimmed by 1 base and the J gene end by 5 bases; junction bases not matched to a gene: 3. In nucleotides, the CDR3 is TGCGCCAGCAGCTTGCCGGGACAGGGATATGGCTACACCTTC. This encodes CASSLPGQGYGYTF.

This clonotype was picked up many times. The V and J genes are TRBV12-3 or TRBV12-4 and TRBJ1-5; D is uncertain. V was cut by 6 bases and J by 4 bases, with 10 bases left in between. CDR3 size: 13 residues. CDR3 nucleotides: TGTGCCAGCAGATCAGACGGGAATCAGCCCCAGCATTTT. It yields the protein CASRSDGNQPQHF.

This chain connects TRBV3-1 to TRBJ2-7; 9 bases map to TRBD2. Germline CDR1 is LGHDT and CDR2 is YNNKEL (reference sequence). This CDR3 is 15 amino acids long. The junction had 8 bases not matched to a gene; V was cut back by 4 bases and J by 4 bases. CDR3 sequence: CASSPSNLAGYEQYF. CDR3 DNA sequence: TGTGCCAGCAGCCCATCTAACCTAGCGGGATACGAGCAGTACTTC.

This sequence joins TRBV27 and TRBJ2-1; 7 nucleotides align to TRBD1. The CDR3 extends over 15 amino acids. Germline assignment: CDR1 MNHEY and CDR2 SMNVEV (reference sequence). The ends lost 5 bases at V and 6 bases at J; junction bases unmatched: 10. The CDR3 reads CASSIGTALGNEQFF. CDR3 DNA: TGTGCCAGCAGTATAGGGACAGCGCTCGGCAATGAGCAGTTCTTC.

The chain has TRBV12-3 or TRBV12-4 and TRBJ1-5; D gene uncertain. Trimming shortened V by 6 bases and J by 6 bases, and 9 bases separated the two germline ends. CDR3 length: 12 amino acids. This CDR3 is CASRATSQPQHF. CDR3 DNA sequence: TGTGCCAGCAGGGCGACAAGTCAGCCCCAGCATTTT.

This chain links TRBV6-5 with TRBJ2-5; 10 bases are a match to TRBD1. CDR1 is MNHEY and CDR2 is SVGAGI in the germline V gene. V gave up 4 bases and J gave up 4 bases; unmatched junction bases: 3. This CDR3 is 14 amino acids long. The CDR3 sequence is CASSSGTGVETQYF. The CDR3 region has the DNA TGTGCCAGCAGTTCCGGGACAGGGGTAGAGACCCAGTACTTC.

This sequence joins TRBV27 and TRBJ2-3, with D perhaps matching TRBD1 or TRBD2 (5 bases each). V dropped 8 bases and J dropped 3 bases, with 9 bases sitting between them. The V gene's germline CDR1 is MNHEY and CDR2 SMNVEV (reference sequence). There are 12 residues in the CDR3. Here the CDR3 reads CASGGTTDTQYF. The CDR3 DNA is TGTGCCAGCGGGGGTACTACAGATACGCAGTATTTT.

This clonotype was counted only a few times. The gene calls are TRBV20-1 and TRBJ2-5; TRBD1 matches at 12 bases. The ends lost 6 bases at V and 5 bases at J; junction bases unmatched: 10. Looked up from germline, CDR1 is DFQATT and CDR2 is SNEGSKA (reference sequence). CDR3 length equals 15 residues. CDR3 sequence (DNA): TGCAGTGCCCCCTCCGGGACAGGGGGCCGGGAGACCCAGTACTTC. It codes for CSAPSGTGGRETQYF.

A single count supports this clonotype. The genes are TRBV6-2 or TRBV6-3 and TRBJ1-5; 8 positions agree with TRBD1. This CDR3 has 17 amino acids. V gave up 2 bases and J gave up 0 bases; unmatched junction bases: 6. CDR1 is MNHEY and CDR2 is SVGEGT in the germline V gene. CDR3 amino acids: CASSYRQGRYSNQPQHF. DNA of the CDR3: TGTGCCAGCAGTTACCGACAGGGGCGTTATAGCAATCAGCCCCAGCATTTT.

The CDR3 DNA sequence: TGCAGTGCTCGCCTAGCGGGAGGCCGGGAAGGGACCCAGTACTTC. Its protein is CSARLAGGREGTQYF. V and J are TRBV20-1 and TRBJ2-5; the match to TRBD2 covers 11 bases. The CDR3 sequence is 15 residues long. Germline CDR1 reads DFQATT; CDR2 reads SNEGSKA (reference sequence). J was trimmed by 7 bases and V by 5 bases; bases with no gene match: 12.

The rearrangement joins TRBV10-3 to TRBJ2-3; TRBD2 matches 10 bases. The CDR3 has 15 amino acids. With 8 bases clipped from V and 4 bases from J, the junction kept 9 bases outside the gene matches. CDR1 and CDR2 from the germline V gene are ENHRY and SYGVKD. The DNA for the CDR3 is TGTGCCATCCAGAAGCGGGAGGGCCGGGCAGATACGCAGTATTTT. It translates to CAIQKREGRADTQYF.

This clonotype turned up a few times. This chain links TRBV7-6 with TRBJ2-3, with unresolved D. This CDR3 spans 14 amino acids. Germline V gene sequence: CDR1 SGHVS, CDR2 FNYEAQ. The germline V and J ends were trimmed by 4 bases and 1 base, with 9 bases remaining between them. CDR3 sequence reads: CASSYNLRTDTQYF. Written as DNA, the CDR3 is TGTGCCAGCAGCTACAACCTACGCACAGATACGCAGTATTTT.

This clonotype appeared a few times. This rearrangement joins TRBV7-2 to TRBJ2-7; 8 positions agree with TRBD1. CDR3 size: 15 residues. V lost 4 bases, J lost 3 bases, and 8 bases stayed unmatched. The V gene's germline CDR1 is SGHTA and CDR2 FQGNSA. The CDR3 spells CASSSHPTGDYEQYF. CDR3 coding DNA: TGTGCCAGCAGCTCCCATCCGACAGGGGACTACGAGCAGTACTTC. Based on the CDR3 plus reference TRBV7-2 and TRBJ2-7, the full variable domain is GAGVSQSPSNKVTEKGKDVELRCDPISGHTALYWYRQSLGQGLEFLIYFQGNSAPDKSGLPSDRFSAERTGGSVSTLTIQRTQQEDSAVYLCASSSHPTGDYEQYFGPGTRLTVT.

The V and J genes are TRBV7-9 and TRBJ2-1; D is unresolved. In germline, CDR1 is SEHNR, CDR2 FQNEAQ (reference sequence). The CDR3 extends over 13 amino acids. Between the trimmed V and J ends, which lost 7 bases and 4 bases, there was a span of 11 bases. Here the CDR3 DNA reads TGTGCCAGCAACCCCCGGAATTACAATGAGCAGTTCTTC. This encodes CASNPRNYNEQFF.